This is a list of T cell receptor beta chains from one sample in a study of blood T cell repertoires in COVID-19. Some clones are missing from TCRdb's copy, which holds only in-frame ones; the method was immunoSEQ multiplex PCR. The sample shows roughly 100,000 clones, about 77% of them seen only once. Specimen: peripheral blood. These receptors all come from a woman of 80 years or more with acute or convalescent COVID-19. Each CDR3 is given with its conserved first and last residue. Each record gives: clone size, V gene, CDR3 length, D gene, J gene, CDR3 protein, CDR3 DNA. A D gene is named only where the DNA matches it firmly. Clone size is not always given. Where it is, it says once, few, many or a class for expanded clones.

.	TRBV7-9	15	.	TRBJ2-2	CASSPRGGSTGELFF	TGTGCCAGCAGCCCTCGAGGGGGTAGCACCGGGGAGCTGTTTTTT
once	TRBV6-6	14	TRBD2	TRBJ2-7	CASTRTSGSYEQYF	TGTGCCAGCACAAGGACTAGCGGGAGCTACGAGCAGTACTTC
.	TRBV2	14	TRBD1	TRBJ1-2	CASKGGQGNYGYTF	TGTGCCAGCAAGGGCGGACAGGGTAACTATGGCTACACCTTC
.	TRBV24-1	13	.	TRBJ2-1	CATSGRGDGEQFF	TGTGCCACCAGTGGGCGCGGGGACGGTGAGCAGTTCTTC
.	TRBV12-3/TRBV12-4	12	.	TRBJ1-2	CASSGDNYGYTF	TGTGCCAGCAGCGGGGATAACTATGGCTACACCTTC
.	TRBV11-2	15	TRBD1	TRBJ2-3	CASSSPGQSTDTQYF	TGTGCCAGCAGCTCTCCGGGACAGAGCACAGATACGCAGTATTTT
.	TRBV7-9	11	.	TRBJ2-1	CASSRDNEQFF	TGTGCCAGCAGCCGAGACAATGAGCAGTTCTTC
once	TRBV10-3	14	.	TRBJ1-1	CAISGVGGNTEAFF	TGTGCCATCAGTGGGGTGGGGGGGAACACTGAAGCTTTCTTT
.	TRBV2	12	.	TRBJ2-7	CASSEQAYEQYF	TGTGCCAGCAGTGAGCAGGCCTACGAGCAGTACTTC
few	TRBV7-8	17	TRBD1	TRBJ1-5	CASSLKWDRGPHQPQHF	TGTGCCAGCAGCCTAAAATGGGACAGGGGGCCGCATCAGCCCCAGCATTTT
few	TRBV6-5	14	TRBD2	TRBJ2-1	CASRTSVSYNEQFF	TGTGCCAGCAGAACTAGCGTCTCCTACAATGAGCAGTTCTTC
.	TRBV7-9	14	.	TRBJ1-4	CASSLTGAYEKLFF	TGTGCCAGCAGCTTAACTGGGGCCTATGAAAAACTGTTTTTT
.	TRBV3-1/TRBV3-2	13	TRBD2	TRBJ2-5	CASSYSGEETQYF	TGTGCCAGCAGCTATAGCGGGGAAGAGACCCAGTACTTC
.	TRBV9	15	.	TRBJ1-3	CASSVNRQSGNTIYF	TGTGCCAGCAGCGTCAACAGGCAGTCTGGAAACACCATATATTTT
.	TRBV24-1	14	TRBD2	TRBJ2-5	CATSEWTSQETQYF	TGTGCCACCAGTGAGTGGACTAGCCAAGAGACCCAGTACTTC